This T cell receptor beta chain was found in a study of PD-1 blockade in classical Hodgkin lymphoma. Study overall: The study gave patients nivolumab 3 mg/kg intravenously every 2 weeks.

This CDR3 has 13 amino acids. Trimming removed 5 bases from V and 1 base from J; junction bases left unmatched: 1. CDR1 and CDR2 from the germline V gene are LNHNV and YYDKDF (reference sequence). As concerns this clone: Its antigen remains unidentified.

The method was immunoSEQ multiplex PCR; TCRdb's version includes in-frame clones alone and lacks a portion of them. The sample yields tens of thousands of clones, less than 85% seen once. With no exception, relapse followed autologous stem cell transplantation in all patients, and brentuximab vedotin exposure varied. Complete response, partial response or progressive disease was each patient's best response. Study-wide points: Nivolumab starters within 1 year of ASCT were excluded. CD8+ TCR diversity did not rise significantly by C4D1, unlike CD4+.

The specimen was peripheral blood mononuclear cells (PBMCs), collected before the second cycle of nivolumab. This rearrangement joins TRBV15 to TRBJ1-1; 7 positions match TRBD1. The receptor's source is a human donor with classical Hodgkin lymphoma. DNA for the CDR3: TGTGCCACCAGCGGGACAGAGAACACTGAAGCTTTCTTT. Its translation: CATSGTENTEAFF.